This TCR beta chain was identified during a study of cytomegalovirus exposure and HLA in healthy donors. The CDR3 runs to 15 residues. The germline CDR1 and CDR2 sequences are SGHTA and FQGNSA. Between the trimmed V and J ends, which lost 1 base and 4 bases, there was a span of 11 bases. There are a few counts of this clone. Its specificity is unknown. Overall study findings and caveats: A later examination showed that TCR association rates differed by HLA locus, with DRB1 most and HLA-C fewest.

The PCR made use of 60 Vbeta and 13 Jbeta primers. TCRdb's copy holds only in-frame clones and misses some; the assay was immunoSEQ multiplex PCR. In the table there are 97,000 or so clones, roughly 10% of which are singletons. This clonotype was obtained from a middle-aged man in good health and CMV-seropositive. This chain connects TRBV7-2 to TRBJ1-5; D perhaps matches TRBD1 (5 bases). The sequenced sample consisted of PBMCs. The CDR3, as DNA: TGTGCCAGCAGCTTAGAAGGCAGGGTGAATCAGCCCCAGCATTTT. Its protein product is CASSLEGRVNQPQHF. Full variable domain (missing parts from reference TRBV7-2 and TRBJ1-5): GAGVSQSPSNKVTEKGKDVELRCDPISGHTALYWYRQSLGQGLEFLIYFQGNSAPDKSGLPSDRFSAERTGGSVSTLTIQRTQQEDSAVYLCASSLEGRVNQPQHFGDGTRLSIL.